These 4 T cell receptor beta chains originate from one sample sequenced in a study of cytomegalovirus exposure and HLA in healthy donors. The PCR made use of 60 Vbeta and 13 Jbeta primers. Repertoires were generated with immunoSEQ multiplex PCR, while TCRdb's copy carries only in-frame clones and drops some. The sample yields approximately 120,000 clones, approximately 83% seen once. Material: PBMCs. These receptors came from a woman aged 40 to 50 in good health and CMV-seropositive.

This clone was seen once. J is TRBJ1-5 and V is TRBV28; the D is unclear. The CDR3 contains 12 residues. Trimming removed 7 bases at V and 0 bases at J, with 4 bases between. CDR1 is MDHEN and CDR2 is SYDVKM in the germline V gene. The CDR3 DNA is TGTGCCAGCATTAGTAGCAATCAGCCCCAGCATTTT. Amino acids: CASISSNQPQHF.

The chain links TRBV19 to TRBJ1-1; TRBD1 matches at 9 bases. In germline, CDR1 is LNHDA, CDR2 SQIVND (reference sequence). The length of the CDR3 is 16 residues. V lost 5 bases and J lost 5; bases outside the gene matches: 12. DNA of the CDR3: TGTGCCAGTAGTTACTGGCCGGGACAGGGTCCTACTGAAGCTTTCTTT. This gives the protein CASSYWPGQGPTEAFF. The full variable domain, completed using reference TRBV19 and TRBJ1-1, is DGGITQSPKYLFRKEGQNVTLSCEQNLNHDAMYWYRQDPGQGLRLIYYSQIVNDFQKGDIAEGYSVSREKKESFPLTVTSAQKNPTAFYLCASSYWPGQGPTEAFFGQGTRLTVV.

This clone was detected a few times. The chain has TRBV5-1 and TRBJ2-7; D is unresolved. CDR1 and CDR2 from the germline V gene are SGHRS and YFSETQ. V shed 0 bases and J shed 6 bases, with 13 bases lying between them. This CDR3 has 14 residues. CDR3 amino acids: CASSLAAELSEQYF. CDR3 DNA: TGCGCCAGCAGCTTGGCCGCGGAGTTGTCCGAGCAGTACTTC.

The V gene is TRBV30, the J gene TRBJ1-1; TRBD1 aligns across 7 bases. CDR1 GTSNPN and CDR2 SVGIG come from the germline V gene (reference sequence). CDR3 length: 15 amino acids. Trimming cost V 2 bases and J 0 bases; bases outside gene matches: 6. Here the CDR3 DNA reads TGTGCCTGGAGTATACCGGGACAGCTGAACACTGAAGCTTTCTTT. Protein: CAWSIPGQLNTEAFF.